Listed below are T cell receptor beta chains from one sample, sequenced in a study of early T cells in non-severe SARS-CoV-2 infection. TCRdb independently ran MiXCR on the 5' RACE reads; one entry per CDR3 protein. The sample lists more than 35,000 distinct CDR3 sequences, roughly 5.9% occurring once. The sample was whole blood. Source of these receptors: an adult who was a healthcare worker with PCR-confirmed SARS-CoV-2 infection or an uninfected control (not recorded which). Both conserved end residues are part of each CDR3. D genes are given only for firm matches. Only some rows state a clone size, as once, few, many or a class for expanded clones.

abundance	len	v_gene	d_gene	j_gene	CDR3aa	CDR3nt
many	12	TRBV3-1	.	TRBJ2-1	CASRDSYNEQFF	TGTGCCAGCAGAGACAGCTACAATGAGCAGTTCTTC
many	13	TRBV6-4	.	TRBJ2-3	CASSGGVGATQYF	TGTGCCAGCAGTGGGGGAGTTGGTGCTACGCAGTATTTT
few	16	TRBV6-6	TRBD2	TRBJ2-7	CASSYRRQREKDEQYF	TGTGCCAGCAGTTACCGCCGCCAGCGGGAGAAAGACGAGCAGTACTTC
.	14	TRBV12-5	.	TRBJ1-6	CASGVQGSDSPLHF	TGTGCTAGTGGGGTCCAGGGCTCGGATTCACCCCTCCACTTT
many	15	TRBV18	.	TRBJ2-2	CASSPVQENTGELFF	TGTGCCAGCTCACCAGTGCAGGAGAACACCGGGGAGCTGTTTTTT
few	16	TRBV5-1	TRBD2	TRBJ2-7	CASSLGTSGTYYEQYF	TGCGCCAGCAGCTTGGGGACTAGCGGGACGTACTACGAGCAGTACTTC
few	17	TRBV12-3/TRBV12-4	TRBD2	TRBJ2-3	CASSLGGSSERTDTQYF	TGTGCCAGCAGCCTGGGGGGGTCTAGCGAGCGCACAGATACGCAGTATTTT
many	13	TRBV14	.	TRBJ1-2	CASSPQYRVGYTF	TGTGCCAGCAGCCCACAGTACAGGGTTGGCTACACCTTC
few	15	TRBV7-2	TRBD2	TRBJ2-1	CASSSGRGLFLEQFF	TGTGCCAGCAGCTCGGGGCGGGGACTATTTCTTGAGCAGTTCTTC
many	13	TRBV7-8	.	TRBJ2-7	CASSSGPSYEQYF	TGTGCCAGCAGCTCAGGACCGTCCTACGAGCAGTACTTC
few	17	TRBV28	.	TRBJ2-2	CASSHPLEAGRAGELFF	TGTGCCAGCAGCCACCCACTGGAGGCAGGGCGGGCCGGGGAGCTGTTTTTT
many	15	TRBV7-9	TRBD2	TRBJ2-1	CASSFGGSGYNEQFF	TGTGCCAGCAGCTTTGGCGGGAGTGGGTACAATGAGCAGTTCTTC
many	15	TRBV10-3	.	TRBJ2-1	CAIRPGQGDYNEQFF	TGTGCCATCAGGCCAGGGCAAGGGGATTACAATGAGCAGTTCTTC
many	12	TRBV28	.	TRBJ2-7	CASSFTGYEQYF	TGTGCCAGCAGTTTTACAGGCTACGAGCAGTACTTC
many	13	TRBV29-1	.	TRBJ1-1	CSVGDTRSTEAFF	TGCAGCGTAGGGGACACCCGATCAACTGAAGCTTTCTTT
many	15	TRBV7-2	TRBD2	TRBJ2-1	CASSLELAEYNEQFF	TGTGCCAGCAGCTTAGAACTAGCGGAGTACAATGAGCAGTTCTTC
many	15	TRBV19	TRBD1	TRBJ2-2	CASSSQGARTGELFF	TGTGCCAGTAGTAGCCAGGGGGCGCGGACCGGGGAGCTGTTTTTT
many	14	TRBV6-5	TRBD2	TRBJ2-2	CASSYAGRAGELFF	TGTGCCAGCAGTTACGCAGGGAGGGCCGGGGAGCTGTTTTTT
.	14	TRBV2	.	TRBJ2-7	CASSEAGSSYEQYF	TGTGCCAGCAGTGAAGCGGGCAGTTCCTACGAGCAGTACTTC
few	14	TRBV4-3	TRBD1	TRBJ2-5	CASSPGTAWETQYF	TGCGCCAGCAGCCCGGGGACAGCTTGGGAGACCCAGTACTTC
many	18	TRBV24-1	.	TRBJ2-1	CATSDFGAAGESYNEQFF	TGTGCCACCAGTGATTTTGGGGCGGCGGGTGAATCCTACAATGAGCAGTTCTTC
many	15	TRBV7-9	TRBD1	TRBJ1-6	CASSPSGQGPSPLHF	TGTGCCAGCAGCCCGAGCGGACAGGGCCCCTCACCCCTCCACTTT
few	14	TRBV5-1	.	TRBJ2-7	CASSSPQGSYEQYF	TGCGCCAGCAGCTCTCCACAGGGATCCTACGAGCAGTACTTC
many	13	TRBV2	.	TRBJ2-4	CASSDAGGNIQYF	TGTGCCAGCAGCGACGCAGGGGGGAACATTCAGTACTTC
few	14	TRBV7-9	.	TRBJ2-5	CASSLWDKGETQYF	TGTGCCAGCAGCTTATGGGACAAGGGGGAGACCCAGTACTTC
many	15	TRBV30	.	TRBJ1-6	CAWSVLKGTHSPLHF	TGTGCCTGGAGTGTACTCAAGGGAACCCATTCACCCCTCCACTTT
many	17	TRBV6-6	.	TRBJ1-5	CASSYGTPASGNQPQHF	TGTGCCAGCAGTTACGGGACACCCGCCTCCGGCAATCAGCCCCAGCATTTT
many	16	TRBV7-6	.	TRBJ2-1	CASSLYQGASGNEQFF	TGTGCCAGCAGCTTATATCAGGGAGCCTCGGGGAATGAGCAGTTCTTC
many	13	TRBV12-3/TRBV12-4	.	TRBJ1-1	CASSLSQGIEAFF	TGTGCCAGCAGTTTAAGTCAGGGTATTGAAGCTTTCTTT
many	16	TRBV9	TRBD2	TRBJ2-3	CASSSSGRAFTDTQYF	TGTGCCAGCAGCAGTAGCGGGAGGGCCTTTACAGATACGCAGTATTTT
many	13	TRBV6-1	.	TRBJ1-5	CATGQSSNQPQHF	TGTGCTACCGGGCAATCTAGCAATCAGCCCCAGCATTTT
.	16	TRBV5-1	.	TRBJ1-1	CASSLGAGSMNTEAFF	TGCGCCAGCAGCTTGGGAGCGGGAAGTATGAACACTGAAGCTTTCTTT
.	13	TRBV20-1	.	TRBJ1-4	CSVKGRREEKLFF	TGCAGCGTCAAGGGTCGGCGGGAGGAAAAACTGTTTTTT
many	18	TRBV28	TRBD2	TRBJ2-1	CASTSQSLAGGPGGEQFF	TGTGCCAGCACGAGCCAATCACTAGCGGGAGGGCCCGGGGGTGAGCAGTTCTTC
.	16	TRBV10-1	TRBD1	TRBJ1-1	CASLKGSTGENTEAFF	TGCGCCAGCCTGAAGGGCTCCACAGGGGAGAACACTGAAGCTTTCTTT
few	17	TRBV27	.	TRBJ2-1	CASSSRGGGGIYNEQFF	TGTGCCAGCAGTTCCCGAGGGGGCGGGGGGATATACAATGAGCAGTTCTTC
many	15	TRBV19	.	TRBJ2-1	CASTLDGSSYNEQFF	TGTGCCAGTACTCTAGATGGGAGCTCCTACAATGAGCAGTTCTTC
many	11	TRBV6-6	.	TRBJ2-5	CASSYSGAQYF	TGTGCCAGCAGTTACTCAGGGGCCCAGTACTTC
.	13	TRBV30	TRBD1	TRBJ1-1	CAWSDRGDTEAFF	TGTGCCTGGAGTGACAGGGGTGACACTGAAGCTTTCTTT
many	15	TRBV7-6	.	TRBJ2-3	CASSAPGTSTDTQYF	TGTGCCAGCAGCGCTCCTGGGACTAGCACAGATACGCAGTATTTT
many	12	TRBV7-2	.	TRBJ2-5	CASSLLRETQYF	TGTGCCAGCAGCTTACTAAGAGAGACCCAGTACTTC
few	14	TRBV3-1	TRBD2	TRBJ2-1	CASSATSGGNEQFF	TGTGCCAGCAGTGCGACTAGCGGAGGGAATGAGCAGTTCTTC
many	15	TRBV30	.	TRBJ1-3	CAWRDPPGYGNTIYF	TGTGCCTGGAGGGACCCCCCGGGATATGGAAACACCATATATTTT
few	15	TRBV5-1	.	TRBJ2-7	CASSFQVGSSYEQYF	TGCGCCAGCAGCTTCCAAGTAGGCTCCTCCTACGAGCAGTACTTC
.	14	TRBV5-1	.	TRBJ2-2	CASSLITDSGELFF	TGCGCCAGCAGCTTGATTACAGACTCTGGGGAGCTGTTTTTT
many	12	TRBV3-1	.	TRBJ2-1	CASSHATGEQFF	TGTGCCAGCAGCCACGCGACTGGGGAGCAGTTCTTC
few	16	TRBV2	.	TRBJ2-7	CASRGNRDRSSYEQYF	TGTGCCAGCAGGGGGAACCGGGACCGTTCCTCCTACGAGCAGTACTTC
many	16	TRBV5-1	.	TRBJ2-3	CASSLDRLLWGDTQYF	TGCGCCAGCAGCTTGGATCGGCTCTTGTGGGGAGATACGCAGTATTTT
many	17	TRBV24-1	TRBD2	TRBJ2-1	CATSDTILAGLYNEQFF	TGTGCCACCAGTGATACCATACTAGCGGGACTTTACAATGAGCAGTTCTTC
many	16	TRBV7-8	.	TRBJ2-7	CASSLQNTLNPYEQYF	TGTGCCAGCAGCTTACAAAACACTCTAAACCCCTACGAGCAGTACTTC
few	15	TRBV11-2	.	TRBJ1-1	CASSPPGALNTEAFF	TGTGCCAGCAGCCCACCGGGAGCCCTAAACACTGAAGCTTTCTTT
many	14	TRBV3-1	TRBD2	TRBJ2-3	CASASSGSTDTQYF	TGTGCCAGCGCTTCTAGCGGTAGCACAGATACGCAGTATTTT
few	14	TRBV27	.	TRBJ2-1	CASHQGRSYNEQFF	TGTGCCAGCCATCAGGGGCGATCCTACAATGAGCAGTTCTTC
.	16	TRBV18	TRBD1	TRBJ2-7	CASSPRVSGGLGEQYF	TGTGCCAGCTCACCACGGGTGTCAGGGGGCTTGGGCGAGCAGTACTTC
many	14	TRBV12-3/TRBV12-4	.	TRBJ2-3	CASSHLGLTDTQYF	TGTGCCAGCAGTCACTTAGGGTTAACAGATACGCAGTATTTT
many	15	TRBV10-2	.	TRBJ2-3	CASSESLGRTDTQYF	TGCGCCAGCAGTGAGTCTTTGGGTCGCACAGATACGCAGTATTTT
many	14	TRBV28	TRBD1	TRBJ2-3	CASSSGGQADTQYF	TGTGCCAGCAGTTCCGGGGGACAGGCAGATACGCAGTATTTT